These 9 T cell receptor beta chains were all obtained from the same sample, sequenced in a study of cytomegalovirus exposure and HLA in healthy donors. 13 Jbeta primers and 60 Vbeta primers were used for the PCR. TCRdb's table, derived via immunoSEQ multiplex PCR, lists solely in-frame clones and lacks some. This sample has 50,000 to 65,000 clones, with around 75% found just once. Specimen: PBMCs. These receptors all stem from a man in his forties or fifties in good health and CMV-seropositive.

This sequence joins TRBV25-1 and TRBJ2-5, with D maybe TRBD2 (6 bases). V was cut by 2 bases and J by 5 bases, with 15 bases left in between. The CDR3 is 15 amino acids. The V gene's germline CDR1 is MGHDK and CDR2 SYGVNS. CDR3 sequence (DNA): TGTGCCAGCAGTGAAGGGAAAGGCGGGACGGAGACCCAGTACTTC. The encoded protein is CASSEGKGGTETQYF.

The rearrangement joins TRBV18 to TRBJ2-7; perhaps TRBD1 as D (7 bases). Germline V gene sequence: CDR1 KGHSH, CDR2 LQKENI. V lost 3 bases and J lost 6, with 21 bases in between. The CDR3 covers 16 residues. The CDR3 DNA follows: TGTGCCAGCTCACCGCCCGGGGCAGGGGGGTTCGGCGAGCAGTACTTC. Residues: CASSPPGAGGFGEQYF.

Here the CDR3 reads CASSTRTSVPQETQYF. CDR3 nucleotides: TGTGCCAGCAGTACCAGGACTAGCGTTCCCCAAGAGACCCAGTACTTC. The J gene is TRBJ2-5, the V gene TRBV28, with 9 bases aligning to TRBD2. CDR1 MDHEN and CDR2 SYDVKM come from the germline V gene. Trimming took 5 bases from V and 1 from J; bases not matched to a gene: 8. The CDR3 runs to 16 residues.

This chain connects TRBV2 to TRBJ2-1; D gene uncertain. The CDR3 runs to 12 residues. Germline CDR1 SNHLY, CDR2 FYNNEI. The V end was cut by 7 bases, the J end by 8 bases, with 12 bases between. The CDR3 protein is CASIPELHEQFF. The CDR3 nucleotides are TGTGCCAGCATTCCGGAGTTGCATGAGCAGTTCTTC.

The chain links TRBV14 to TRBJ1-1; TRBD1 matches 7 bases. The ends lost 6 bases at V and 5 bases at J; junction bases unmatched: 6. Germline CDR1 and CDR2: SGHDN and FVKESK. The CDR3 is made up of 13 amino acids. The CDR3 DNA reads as TGTGCCAGCAGAGGGGGCGCAAAAACTGAAGCTTTCTTT. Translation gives CASRGGAKTEAFF.

CDR3 sequence: CASRPVGANEKLFF. The CDR3 DNA reads TGTGCCAGCAGGCCCGTGGGGGCCAATGAAAAACTGTTTTTT. The chain uses TRBV27 and TRBJ1-4; tentatively, D is TRBD1 (6 bases). The CDR3 is made up of 14 amino acids. Germline lookup yields CDR1 MNHEY and CDR2 SMNVEV (reference sequence). V lost 6 bases and J lost 5, with 13 bases in between.

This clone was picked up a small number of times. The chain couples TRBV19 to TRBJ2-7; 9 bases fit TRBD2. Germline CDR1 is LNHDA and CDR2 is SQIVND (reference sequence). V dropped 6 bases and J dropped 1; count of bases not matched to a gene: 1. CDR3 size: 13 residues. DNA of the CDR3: TGTGCCAGTAGGACTAGCGGTTCCTACGAGCAGTACTTC. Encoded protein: CASRTSGSYEQYF.

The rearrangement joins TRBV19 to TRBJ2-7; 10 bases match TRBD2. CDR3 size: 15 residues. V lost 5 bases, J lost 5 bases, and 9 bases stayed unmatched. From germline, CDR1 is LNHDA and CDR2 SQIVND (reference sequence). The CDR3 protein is CASSPGGLARDEQYF. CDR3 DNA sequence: TGTGCCAGTAGTCCGGGGGGACTAGCGCGTGACGAGCAGTACTTC.

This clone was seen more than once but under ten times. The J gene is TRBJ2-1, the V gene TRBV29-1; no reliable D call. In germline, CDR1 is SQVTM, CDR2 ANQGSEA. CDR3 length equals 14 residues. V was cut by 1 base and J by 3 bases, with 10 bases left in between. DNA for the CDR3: TGCAGCGTTGAAGGGGCAGGCTACTACAATGAGCAGTTCTTC. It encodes CSVEGAGYYNEQFF.